This T cell receptor beta chain was sequenced in a study of T cells after posttransplantation cyclophosphamide. General study findings and limits: Blood and skin or GI T cell repertoires showed limited TRB overlap. Donor-recipient repertoire similarity was low at 1-2 months, rising over year one. TRB clonality was highly associated with recipient CMV seropositivity and reactivation.

Turning to this clone: Antigen: not known.

TCRdb's copy holds only in-frame clones and misses some; the assay was immunoSEQ multiplex PCR. The sample shows about 47,000 clones, 94% of them seen only once. Peripheral blood was collected from the related graft donor on the marrow donation day. Germline V gene sequence: CDR1 SGHTA, CDR2 FQGNSA. This CDR3 has 16 amino acids. After removal of 1 base from V and 4 bases from J, the junction contained 7 bases not matched to a gene. This TCR was sampled from a woman aged 30 to 39 in good health and a related stem cell transplant donor. The chain uses TRBV7-2 and TRBJ1-2, with TRBD1 matching over 9 bases. The sequenced sample was PBMCs. This chain's CDR3 is CASSLGGTGISYGYTF. CDR3 in DNA: TGTGCCAGCAGCTTAGGGGGGACAGGGATTTCCTATGGCTACACCTTC.